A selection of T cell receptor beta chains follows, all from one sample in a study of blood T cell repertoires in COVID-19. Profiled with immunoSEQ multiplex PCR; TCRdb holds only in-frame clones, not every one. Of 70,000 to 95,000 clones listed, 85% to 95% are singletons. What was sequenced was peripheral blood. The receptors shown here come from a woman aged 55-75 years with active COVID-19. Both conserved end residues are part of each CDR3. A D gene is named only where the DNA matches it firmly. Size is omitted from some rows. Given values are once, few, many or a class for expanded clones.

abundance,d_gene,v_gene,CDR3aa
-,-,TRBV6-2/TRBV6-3,CASSEVTEAFF
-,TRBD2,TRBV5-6,CASSLVGLAGGYHSYEQYF
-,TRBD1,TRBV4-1,CASSQGGQGHNNEQFF
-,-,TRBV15,CATSRRADGTDTQYF
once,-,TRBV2,CASTRKETQYF
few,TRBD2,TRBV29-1,CSVEDRGGRGSTDTQYF
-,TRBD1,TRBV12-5,CASGKGQGGTEAFF
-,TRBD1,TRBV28,CASGQESYEQYF
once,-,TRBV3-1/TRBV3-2,CASSQNTRGTEAFF
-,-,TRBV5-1,CASSSDIMTPLGGYTF
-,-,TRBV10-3,CATVGTNSGNTIYF
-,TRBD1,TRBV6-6,CASSSPGQGGDGYTF
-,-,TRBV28,CASLAQGRGQPQHF
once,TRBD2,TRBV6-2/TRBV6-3,CASSSAGRGSYNEQFF
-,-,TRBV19,CASSITRGGNQPQHF
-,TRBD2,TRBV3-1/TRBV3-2,CASSFLAGGQETQYF
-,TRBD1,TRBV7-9,CASSLGDRGRDGYTF
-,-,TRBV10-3,CAISERQGLVSYNSPLHF
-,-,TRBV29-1,CSVEGPTGNEQFF
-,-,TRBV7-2,CASSLNGQIGELFF
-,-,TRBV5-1,CASSLGWTDLYEQYF
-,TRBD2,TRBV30,CAWSGTSGGGQETQYF
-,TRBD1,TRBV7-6,CASSARVGDSTYQETQYF
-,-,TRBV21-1,CATCCWDRGYEQYF
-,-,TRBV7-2,CASSFGRASYEQYF
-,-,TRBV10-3,CAISEGDTEAFF
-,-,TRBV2,CASYRFVGAKETQYF
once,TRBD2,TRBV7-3,CASSPTSVSTDTQYF
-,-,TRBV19,CASRTTGLNTEAFF
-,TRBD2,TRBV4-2,CASSPPSGTSGASSYNEQFF
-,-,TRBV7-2,CASSSQRAGPYNEQFF
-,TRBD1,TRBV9,CASSSSATGLPEQYF
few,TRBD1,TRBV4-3,CASSQDPGLRGNSPLHF
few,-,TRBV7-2,CASSPGSYNEQFF
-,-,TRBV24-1,CATGGDSNQPQHF
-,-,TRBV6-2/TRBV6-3,CASSSSGISNQPQHF
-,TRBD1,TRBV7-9,CASSFSDRGLHGYTF
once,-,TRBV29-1,CSVDGLGLGYTF
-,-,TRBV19,CASSKTGFNNEQFF
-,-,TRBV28,CASSGSTGFTNQPQHF
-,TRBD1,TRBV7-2,CASSISDGRGHTEAFF